One and the same sample provided the 23 T cell receptor beta chains below, sequenced in a study of cytomegalovirus exposure and HLA in healthy donors. PCR was performed using 60 Vbeta and 13 Jbeta primers. Generated by immunoSEQ multiplex PCR, the TCRdb table keeps only in-frame clones and is missing some. The table includes about 120,000 clones, around three quarters detected once. The sequenced sample was PBMCs. These receptors all come from a female donor in good health and CMV-seronegative.

This chain uses TRBV7-8 with TRBJ1-2; D is uncertain. V lost 1 base and J lost 6, with 12 bases in between. Germline V gives CDR1 SGHVS, CDR2 FQNEAQ. The length of the CDR3 is 14 residues. Here the CDR3 DNA reads TGTGCCAGCAGCTTAGGCCCCGGGTTTGATGGCTACACCTTC. Its protein product is CASSLGPGFDGYTF.

The chain links TRBV2 to TRBJ1-5, with 9 nucleotides matching TRBD1. The CDR3 is 15 amino acids. Losses at the gene ends were 9 bases for V and 2 bases for J; bases not matched to a gene: 8. CDR1 is SNHLY and CDR2 is FYNNEI in the germline V gene. The CDR3 region is CASMPDRGGNQPQHF. The CDR3 DNA reads as TGTGCCAGTATGCCGGACAGGGGCGGCAATCAGCCCCAGCATTTT.

This clone has only a few counts. The gene calls are TRBV2 and TRBJ2-3; a weak D match, TRBD1 (6 bases). The germline V gene has CDR1 SNHLY and CDR2 FYNNEI. This CDR3 has 11 residues. Trimming left V 8 bases short and J 6 bases short, with 9 bases between. DNA of the CDR3: TGTGCCAGCGCCGACAGGGATACGCAGTATTTT. Encoded protein: CASADRDTQYF. The whole variable domain, filled in from reference TRBV2 and TRBJ2-3, reads EPEVTQTPSHQVTQMGQEVILRCVPISNHLYFYWYRQILGQKVEFLVSFYNNEISEKSEIFDDQFSVERPDGSNFTLKIRSTKLEDSAMYFCASADRDTQYFGPGTRLTVL.

CDR3 in DNA: TGCAGTTCGACAGCTTACAATGAGCAGTTCTTC. It yields the protein CSSTAYNEQFF. The chain uses TRBV20-1 and TRBJ2-1; tentative D call: TRBD1 (5 bases). The CDR3 runs 11 residues. Germline CDR1 DFQATT, CDR2 SNEGSKA (reference sequence). Trimming cost V 8 bases and J 4 bases, with 9 bases left between them.

The chain couples TRBV25-1 to TRBJ2-2; D is unclear. Deletions cut 2 bases from V and 2 bases from J, with 6 bases between. The CDR3 totals 14 residues. CDR1 and CDR2 (germline): MGHDK, SYGVNS. The CDR3: CASSEKINTGELFF. The CDR3, as DNA: TGTGCCAGCAGTGAAAAAATAAACACCGGGGAGCTGTTTTTT.

The chain has TRBV7-9 and TRBJ2-3, with TRBD2 identical over 11 bases. The CDR3 runs 17 residues. V dropped 1 base and J dropped 5; count of bases not matched to a gene: 8. CDR1 is SEHNR, CDR2 FQNEAQ, per germline (reference sequence). The CDR3 protein is CASSLEVAGGPLDTQYF. The CDR3 DNA reads as TGTGCCAGCAGCTTAGAAGTAGCGGGGGGGCCGCTAGATACGCAGTATTTT.

This chain links TRBV5-1 with TRBJ2-3, with 11 positions matching TRBD2. In germline, CDR1 is SGHRS, CDR2 YFSETQ. Germline trimming cut 5 bases from V and 1 base from J; bases unmatched to any gene: 0. The CDR3 has 14 amino acids. The CDR3 protein is CASRTSGGTDTQYF. The CDR3 coding sequence is TGCGCCAGCAGGACTAGCGGGGGCACAGATACGCAGTATTTT.

This clone has just a few counts. CDR3 amino acids: CASSFGTSGRRVGETQYF. The CDR3 DNA reads TGTGCCAGCAGCTTCGGGACTAGCGGGAGACGGGTAGGGGAGACCCAGTACTTC. The rearrangement uses TRBV13 and TRBJ2-5, with 14 bases fitting TRBD2. The CDR3 runs 18 residues. V lost 3 bases, J lost 5 bases, and 11 bases stayed unmatched. Germline loops: CDR1 PRHDT, CDR2 FYEKMQ (reference sequence).

The chain joins TRBV23-1 to TRBJ2-3; 10 bases are shared with TRBD1. TRBV23-1 is an ORF; its function is uncertain. The trim removed 4 bases at V and 1 base at J, leaving 8 bases unmatched. This CDR3 comprises 17 residues. The CDR3 region is CASSRRVGTGGTDTQYF. The CDR3 DNA is TGCGCCAGCAGTCGCCGGGTAGGGACAGGGGGCACAGATACGCAGTATTTT.

V and J are TRBV7-8 and TRBJ2-3; the match to TRBD2 covers 12 bases. Germline V gene sequence: CDR1 SGHVS, CDR2 FQNEAQ. This CDR3 contains 17 residues. Losses at the gene ends were 2 bases for V and 4 bases for J; bases not matched to a gene: 7. CDR3 nucleotide sequence: TGTGCCAGCAGCTTAATCGCGGCTAGCGGGGGGGCAGATACGCAGTATTTT. Translated, it gives CASSLIAASGGADTQYF. Full variable domain (outside the CDR3, taken from reference TRBV7-8 and TRBJ2-3): GAGVSQSPRYKVAKRGQDVALRCDPISGHVSLFWYQQALGQGPEFLTYFQNEAQLDKSGLPSDRFFAERPEGSVSTLKIQRTQQEDSAVYLCASSLIAASGGADTQYFGPGTRLTVL.

Only a few counts were recorded for this clone. This sequence joins TRBV21-1 and TRBJ1-1; TRBD1, as called in the table, went unchecked against the DNA. TRBV21-1 is recorded as a pseudogene. This CDR3 has 16 residues. The CDR3 sequence is CASSNRTGRSFTEAFF. Written as DNA, the CDR3 is TGTGCCAGCAGCAACAGGACAGGGAGGTCGTTCACTGAAGCTTTCTTT.

The V gene is TRBV18, the J gene TRBJ1-5; D possibly corresponds to TRBD1 (6 bases). Between the trimmed V and J ends, which lost 4 bases and 6 bases, there was a span of 13 bases. Germline CDR1 is KGHSH and CDR2 is LQKENI. This CDR3 is 14 amino acids long. This chain's CDR3 is CASSRTARGQPQHF. DNA for the CDR3: TGTGCCAGCTCACGGACAGCCCGGGGTCAGCCCCAGCATTTT. The whole variable domain, remainder taken from reference TRBV18 and TRBJ1-5, is NAGVMQNPRHLVRRRGQEARLRCSPMKGHSHVYWYRQLPEEGLKFMVYLQKENIIDESGMPKERFSAEFPKEGPSILRIQQVVRGDSAAYFCASSRTARGQPQHFGDGTRLSIL.

This clone appeared once. V gene TRBV5-4 combines with J gene TRBJ2-3, with 14 positions matching TRBD2. Germline values: CDR1 SGHNT, CDR2 YYREEE (reference sequence). CDR3 length equals 16 residues. V trimming: 4 bases; J trimming: 9 bases; junction bases outside the gene matches: 10. CDR3 sequence: CASSPGTSGGFGTQYF. The CDR3 DNA sequence: TGTGCCAGCAGCCCGGGGACTAGCGGGGGCTTCGGGACGCAGTATTTT.

V and J are TRBV5-1 and TRBJ1-2, with 11 bases identical to TRBD1. The trim removed 0 bases at V and 8 bases at J, leaving 6 bases unmatched. Germline CDR1 and CDR2: SGHRS and YFSETQ. This CDR3 has 15 residues. CDR3 coding DNA: TGCGCCAGCAGCTTGGCCGGGACAGGGGGAGAGGGCTACACCTTC. This gives the protein CASSLAGTGGEGYTF. The full variable domain, in which reference TRBV5-1 and TRBJ1-2 provide the parts outside the CDR3, is KAGVTQTPRYLIKTRGQQVTLSCSPISGHRSVSWYQQTPGQGLQFLFEYFSETQRNKGNFPGRFSGRQFSNSRSEMNVSTLELGDSALYLCASSLAGTGGEGYTFGSGTRLTVV.

This clone was recorded only once. The rearrangement joins TRBV4-1 to TRBJ2-1; D unresolved. This CDR3 is 14 amino acids long. V lost 1 base, J lost 8 bases, and 12 bases lay in between. Looked up from germline, CDR1 is MGHRA and CDR2 is YSYEKL. For the CDR3, the DNA is TGCGCCAGCAGCCAAGTAGCAGTAAACGATGAGCAGTTCTTC. Protein: CASSQVAVNDEQFF.

This chain uses TRBV13 with TRBJ1-3, with 11 positions matching TRBD1. With 1 base clipped from V and 3 bases from J, the junction kept 11 bases outside the gene matches. Germline V lookup: CDR1 PRHDT, CDR2 FYEKMQ (reference sequence). This CDR3 is 19 amino acids long. In nucleotides, the CDR3 is TGTGCCAGCAGCTTAGCCCGGGACAGGGGGTGGAATGATGGAAACACCATATATTTT. Its translation is CASSLARDRGWNDGNTIYF.

The genes are TRBV15 and TRBJ2-6; D may be TRBD2 (6 bases). Trimming took 2 bases from V and 2 from J, leaving 10 bases between them. Per the germline V gene, CDR1 is LNHNV and CDR2 is YYDKDF (reference sequence). This CDR3 comprises 16 residues. The CDR3 DNA follows: TGTGCCACCAGCAGATCCTGGGGGGCTGGGGCCAACGTCCTGACTTTC. This encodes CATSRSWGAGANVLTF.

The CDR3 region has the DNA TGTGCCAGCAGTACCCAGGGACAGTCAGCGCCCCAGCATTTT. It codes for CASSTQGQSAPQHF. The rearrangement links TRBV6-6 to TRBJ1-5; 7 nucleotides match TRBD1. This CDR3 has 14 residues. Germline loops: CDR1 MNHNY, CDR2 SVGAGI (reference sequence). Trimming at V came to 5 bases and at J to 9 bases, leaving 10 bases not matched to a gene.

This clone was seen more than once but under ten times. This chain joins TRBV18 and TRBJ2-1; D unresolved. The germline gives CDR1 KGHSH, CDR2 LQKENI. The CDR3 is 11 residues long. Trimming shortened V by 3 bases and J by 8 bases, and 5 bases separated the two germline ends. CDR3: CASSPSDEQFF. The CDR3 DNA sequence: TGTGCCAGCTCACCGTCGGATGAGCAGTTCTTC.

The CDR3 bases are TGCGCCAGCTCGGGGGGATCCTACGAGCAGTACTTC. Translated: CASSGGSYEQYF. The J gene is TRBJ2-7, the V gene TRBV5-1, with TRBD2 identical over 7 bases. The CDR3 has 12 amino acids. The V and J ends lost 7 bases and 1 base, in that order; junction bases with no gene match: 2. Germline V gene sequence: CDR1 SGHRS, CDR2 YFSETQ.

This chain links TRBV5-6 with TRBJ2-5; D unclear. Deletions cut 3 bases from V and 5 bases from J, with 8 bases between. CDR1 and CDR2 (germline): SGHDT, YYEEEE. This CDR3 comprises 12 residues. The CDR3 is CASSSLSETQYF. Here the CDR3 DNA reads TGTGCCAGCAGCTCTCTCTCCGAGACCCAGTACTTC.

This chain uses TRBV7-9 with TRBJ2-5; tentative D call: TRBD2 (6 bases). This CDR3 comprises 14 residues. Trimming stripped 5 bases from V and 5 bases from J, with 15 bases between. Germline CDR1 SEHNR, CDR2 FQNEAQ (reference sequence). In DNA form, the CDR3 reads TGTGCCAGCAGCGCGGGTCGGAGCGGGGAGACCCAGTACTTC. Its protein product is CASSAGRSGETQYF.

The table lists this clone with a count of one. This rearrangement joins TRBV14 to TRBJ1-2; D is unresolved. Germline CDR1 reads SGHDN; CDR2 reads FVKESK. Trimming cost V 1 base and J 4 bases, with 10 bases left between them. The CDR3 runs 14 residues. The DNA of the CDR3 is TGTGCCAGCAGCCAAGGAACCACAAGCTATGGCTACACCTTC. This gives the protein CASSQGTTSYGYTF. Combining the CDR3 with reference TRBV14 and TRBJ1-2 gives the whole variable domain EAGVTQFPSHSVIEKGQTVTLRCDPISGHDNLYWYRRVMGKEIKFLLHFVKESKQDESGMPNNRFLAERTGGTYSTLKVQPAELEDSGVYFCASSQGTTSYGYTFGSGTRLTVV.